The next 13 T cell receptor beta chains were all read from a single sample in a study of beta chain features in type 1 diabetes. Investigators reverse transcribed all isolated RNA, so they sequenced expressed TCRB transcripts. The repertoire was sequenced with immunoSEQ multiplex PCR; TCRdb's copy has only in-frame clones and lacks some. The table records 150,000 to 180,000 clones, around 10% of them present only once. The material sequenced was central memory CD4+ T cells from blood. The receptors shown here come from a man between 18 and 29 years old in good health.

The gene calls are TRBV5-1 and TRBJ2-3; D remains unclear. V lost 3 bases, J lost 2 bases, and 13 bases lay in between. The V gene's germline CDR1 is SGHRS and CDR2 YFSETQ. The CDR3 is 15 residues long. CDR3 sequence (DNA): TGCGCCAGCAGCTACGTGACCTCGATCACAGATACGCAGTATTTT. Its protein product is CASSYVTSITDTQYF.

This clone was picked up a small number of times. The genes are TRBV5-1 and TRBJ1-1; D unclear. The germline V and J ends were trimmed by 4 bases and 2 bases, with 9 bases remaining between them. The CDR3 runs to 13 residues. Germline lookup yields CDR1 SGHRS and CDR2 YFSETQ. The CDR3 is CASSAGINTEAFF. The CDR3 DNA follows: TGCGCCAGCAGCGCCGGGATCAACACTGAAGCTTTCTTT.

This clone was counted at least ten times. The chain joins TRBV7-2 to TRBJ2-4; 8 nucleotides match TRBD1. CDR1 is SGHTA, CDR2 FQGNSA, per germline. CDR3 length equals 14 residues. Germline trimming cut 10 bases from V and 1 base from J; bases unmatched to any gene: 6. The CDR3 DNA reads TGTGCCACCAGGACAGGGACGGCCAAAAACATTCAGTACTTC. Its protein is CATRTGTAKNIQYF.

The table lists this clone with a few counts. Written as DNA, the CDR3 is TGCGCCAGCAGCCAAGCGAGTAGCGGGAGTGATGGAGCCAAAAACATTCAGTACTTC. Translating gives CASSQASSGSDGAKNIQYF. The gene calls are TRBV4-1 and TRBJ2-4; TRBD2 aligns across 9 bases. CDR3 length: 19 amino acids. With 1 base clipped from V and 0 bases from J, the junction kept 10 bases outside the gene matches. The germline V gene encodes CDR1 MGHRA and CDR2 YSYEKL.

Only a few counts were recorded for this clone. The rearrangement links TRBV20-1 to TRBJ1-1, with D hard to call. The CDR3 is made up of 11 amino acids. Trimming left V 3 bases short and J 4 bases short, with 6 bases between. The germline V gene encodes CDR1 DFQATT and CDR2 SNEGSKA (reference sequence). CDR3 residues: CSARGVTEAFF. Written as DNA, the CDR3 is TGCAGTGCTAGGGGTGTCACTGAAGCTTTCTTT.

The sample holds a few counts of this clone. V gene TRBV15 combines with J gene TRBJ1-2; TRBD1 matches 7 bases. The CDR3 covers 13 residues. Germline V CDR1 and CDR2: LNHNV, YYDKDF (reference sequence). V shed 3 bases and J 7 bases; nucleotides not matched to a gene: 5. The DNA for the CDR3 is TGTGCCACCAGCAGGATTCAGGGGGTTGGCTACACCTTC. It encodes CATSRIQGVGYTF.

This clone was counted a few times. The V call is TRBV11-2, the J call TRBJ2-7, with D uncertain. Germline CDR1 SGHAT, CDR2 FQNNGV. CDR3 length: 12 residues. Trimming took 2 bases from V and 4 from J, leaving 6 bases between them. The CDR3 DNA follows: TGTGCCAGCAGCTTAAATGGGTACGAGCAGTACTTC. Amino acid sequence: CASSLNGYEQYF.

The chain combines TRBV10-3 with TRBJ2-3; TRBD2 matches at 9 bases. Per germline, CDR1 ENHRY and CDR2 SYGVKD. This CDR3 has 15 amino acids. The ends lost 10 bases at V and 2 bases at J; junction bases unmatched: 10. The DNA of the CDR3 is TGTGCCAGCGAGGGTAGCGGGGGACCCACAGATACGCAGTATTTT. Translating gives CASEGSGGPTDTQYF.

The chain combines TRBV28 with TRBJ2-1; 11 bases line up with TRBD2. Per germline, CDR1 MDHEN and CDR2 SYDVKM. This CDR3 region has 16 residues. Trimming at V came to 6 bases and at J to 8 bases, leaving 12 bases not matched to a gene. The CDR3 is CASRAASSGRRDEQFF. The DNA for the CDR3 is TGTGCCAGCAGAGCAGCATCTAGCGGGAGGAGAGATGAGCAGTTCTTC.

This clone came up a few times. CDR3 nucleotides: TGCAGTCTGAGCGCTCGGTGGAGGGATAGAAATGAGCAGTTCTTC. It codes for CSLSARWRDRNEQFF. The chain combines TRBV29-1 with TRBJ2-1, with a possible D match to TRBD2 (6 bases). CDR1 is SQVTM, CDR2 ANQGSEA, per germline. The CDR3 length is 15 residues.

CDR3 DNA sequence: TGTGCCAGCAGCTTAGTACGGACAGGGAGCAATCAGCCCCAGCATTTT. It yields the protein CASSLVRTGSNQPQHF. V gene TRBV7-2 combines with J gene TRBJ1-5, with 8 bases fitting TRBD1. V dropped 1 base and J dropped 1; count of bases not matched to a gene: 3. The length of the CDR3 is 16 residues. Germline V lookup: CDR1 SGHTA, CDR2 FQGNSA.

The sample holds a few counts of this clone. This rearrangement joins TRBV19 to TRBJ1-3; D may be TRBD1 (6 bases). The CDR3 runs 14 residues. The germline V and J ends were trimmed by 4 bases and 4 bases, with 11 bases remaining between them. Per the germline V gene, CDR1 is LNHDA and CDR2 is SQIVND (reference sequence). The CDR3 loop is CASSSWTEGNTIYF. The CDR3, as DNA: TGTGCCAGTAGTAGCTGGACAGAGGGAAACACCATATATTTT.

The rearrangement links TRBV28 to TRBJ2-3, with 8 bases lining up with TRBD2. The germline gives CDR1 MDHEN, CDR2 SYDVKM. There are 18 residues in the CDR3. Germline trimming cut 4 bases from V and 4 bases from J; bases unmatched to any gene: 16. CDR3 region: CASSSGPGGAGLSDTQYF. CDR3 nucleotide sequence: TGTGCCAGCAGTTCCGGCCCCGGGGGGGCCGGCCTGTCAGATACGCAGTATTTT.